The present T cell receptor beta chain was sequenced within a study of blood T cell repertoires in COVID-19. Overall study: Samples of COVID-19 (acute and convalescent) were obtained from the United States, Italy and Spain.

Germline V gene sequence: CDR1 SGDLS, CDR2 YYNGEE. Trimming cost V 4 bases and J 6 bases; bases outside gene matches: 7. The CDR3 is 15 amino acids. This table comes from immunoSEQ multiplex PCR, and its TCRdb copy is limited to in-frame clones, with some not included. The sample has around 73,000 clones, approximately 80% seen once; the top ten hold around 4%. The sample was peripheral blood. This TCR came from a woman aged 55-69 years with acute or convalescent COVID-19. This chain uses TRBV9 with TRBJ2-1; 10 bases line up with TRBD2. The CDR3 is CASSYGLAEINEQFF. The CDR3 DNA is TGTGCCAGCAGCTACGGACTAGCGGAAATCAATGAGCAGTTCTTC.